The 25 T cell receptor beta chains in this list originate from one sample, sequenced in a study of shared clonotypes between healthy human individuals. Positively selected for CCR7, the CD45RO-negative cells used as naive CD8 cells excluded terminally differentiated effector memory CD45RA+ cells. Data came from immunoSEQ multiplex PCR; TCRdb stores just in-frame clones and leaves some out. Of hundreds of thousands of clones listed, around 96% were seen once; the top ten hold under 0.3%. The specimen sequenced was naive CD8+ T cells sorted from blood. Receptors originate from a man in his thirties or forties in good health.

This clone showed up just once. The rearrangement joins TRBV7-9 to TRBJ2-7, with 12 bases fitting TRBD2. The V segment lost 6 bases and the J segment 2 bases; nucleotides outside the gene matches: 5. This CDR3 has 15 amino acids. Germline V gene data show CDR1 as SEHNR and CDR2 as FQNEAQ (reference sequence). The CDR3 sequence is CASSWTSGNTYEQYF. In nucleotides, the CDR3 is TGTGCCAGCAGTTGGACTAGCGGGAACACCTACGAGCAGTACTTC.

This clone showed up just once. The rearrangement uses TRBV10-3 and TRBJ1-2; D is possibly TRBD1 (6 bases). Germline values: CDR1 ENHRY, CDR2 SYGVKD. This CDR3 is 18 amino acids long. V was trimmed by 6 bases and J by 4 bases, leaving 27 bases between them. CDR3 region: CAISPGLIGAQDSYGYTF. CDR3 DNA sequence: TGTGCCATCAGCCCCGGCTTGATAGGGGCCCAGGACAGCTATGGCTACACCTTC.

As DNA, the CDR3 is TGTGCCAGCAGCTTAAACAGGTACACTGAAGCTTTCTTT. Protein sequence: CASSLNRYTEAFF. The V and J genes are TRBV13 and TRBJ1-1; tentatively, D is TRBD1 (5 bases). Trimming shortened V by 2 bases and J by 3 bases, and 7 bases separated the two germline ends. This CDR3 has 13 amino acids. Germline CDR1 PRHDT, CDR2 FYEKMQ (reference sequence).

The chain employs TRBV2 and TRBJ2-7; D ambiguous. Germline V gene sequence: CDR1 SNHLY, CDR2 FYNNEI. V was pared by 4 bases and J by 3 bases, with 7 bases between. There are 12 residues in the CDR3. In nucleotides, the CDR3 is TGTGCCAGCAGTGGACACTTCTACGAGCAGTACTTC. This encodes CASSGHFYEQYF.

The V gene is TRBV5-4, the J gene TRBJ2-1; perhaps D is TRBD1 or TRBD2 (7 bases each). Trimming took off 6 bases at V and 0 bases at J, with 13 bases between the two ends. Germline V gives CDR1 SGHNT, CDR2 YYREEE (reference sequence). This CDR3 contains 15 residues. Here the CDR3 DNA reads TGTGCCAGCACCCAGGGGGGGAGCTCCTACAATGAGCAGTTCTTC. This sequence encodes CASTQGGSSYNEQFF.

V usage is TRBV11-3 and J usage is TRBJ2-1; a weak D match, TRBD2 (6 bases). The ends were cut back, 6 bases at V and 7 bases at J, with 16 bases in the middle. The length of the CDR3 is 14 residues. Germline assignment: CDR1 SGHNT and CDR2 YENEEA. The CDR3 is CASSGGMVDNEQFF. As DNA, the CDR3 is TGTGCCAGCAGTGGCGGGATGGTGGATAATGAGCAGTTCTTC.

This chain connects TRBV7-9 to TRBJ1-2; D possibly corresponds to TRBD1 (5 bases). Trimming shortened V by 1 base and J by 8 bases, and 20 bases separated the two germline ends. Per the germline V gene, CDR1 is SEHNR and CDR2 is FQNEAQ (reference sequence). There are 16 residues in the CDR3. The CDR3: CASSLGARGSLDGYTF. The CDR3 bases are TGTGCCAGCAGCTTAGGGGCAAGGGGAAGTTTGGACGGCTACACCTTC.

CDR3 region: CASSSLPGDRGQETQYF. CDR3 DNA: TGTGCCAGCAGTTCCCTACCTGGGGACAGGGGTCAAGAGACCCAGTACTTC. V and J are TRBV28 and TRBJ2-5; 10 positions match TRBD1. The length of the CDR3 is 17 residues. Trimming removed 4 bases from V and 2 bases from J; junction bases left unmatched: 10. Germline V gene sequence: CDR1 MDHEN, CDR2 SYDVKM.

The CDR3 coding sequence is TGTGCCAGCAGCTACAGTGGGGCATCCTACGAGCAGTACTTC. This translates into CASSYSGASYEQYF. V usage is TRBV13 and J usage is TRBJ2-7; maybe TRBD1 (5 bases). This CDR3 comprises 14 residues. Trimming pared 4 bases from V and 1 base from J, leaving 11 bases between. Germline V gene lookup returns CDR1 PRHDT and CDR2 FYEKMQ (reference sequence).

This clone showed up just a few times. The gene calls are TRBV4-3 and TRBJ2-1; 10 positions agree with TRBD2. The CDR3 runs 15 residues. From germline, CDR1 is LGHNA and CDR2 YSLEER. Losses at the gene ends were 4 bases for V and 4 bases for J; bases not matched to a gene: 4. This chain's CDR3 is CASSRGAGGYNEQFF. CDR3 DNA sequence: TGCGCCAGCAGCCGGGGAGCGGGAGGGTACAATGAGCAGTTCTTC.

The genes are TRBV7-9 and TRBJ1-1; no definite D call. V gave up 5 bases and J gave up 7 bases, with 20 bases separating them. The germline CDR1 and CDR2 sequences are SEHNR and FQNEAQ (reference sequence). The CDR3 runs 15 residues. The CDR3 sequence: CASSNPPGVTGEAFF. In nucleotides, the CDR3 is TGTGCCAGCAGCAACCCTCCCGGGGTCACGGGTGAAGCTTTCTTT.

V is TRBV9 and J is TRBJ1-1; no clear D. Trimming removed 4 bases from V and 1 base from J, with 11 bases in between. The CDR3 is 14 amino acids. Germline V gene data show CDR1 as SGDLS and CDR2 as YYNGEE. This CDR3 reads CASSPEARNTEAFF. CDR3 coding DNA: TGTGCCAGCAGCCCCGAGGCTAGGAACACTGAAGCTTTCTTT.

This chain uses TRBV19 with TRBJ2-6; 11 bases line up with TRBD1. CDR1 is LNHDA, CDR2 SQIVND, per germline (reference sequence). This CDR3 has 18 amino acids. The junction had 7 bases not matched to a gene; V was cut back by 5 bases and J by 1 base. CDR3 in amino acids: CASSLLDRGRSGANVLTF. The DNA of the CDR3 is TGTGCCAGTAGTTTATTGGACAGGGGGCGTTCTGGGGCCAACGTCCTGACTTTC. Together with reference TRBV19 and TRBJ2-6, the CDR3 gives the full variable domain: DGGITQSPKYLFRKEGQNVTLSCEQNLNHDAMYWYRQDPGQGLRLIYYSQIVNDFQKGDIAEGYSVSREKKESFPLTVTSAQKNPTAFYLCASSLLDRGRSGANVLTFGAGSRLTVL.

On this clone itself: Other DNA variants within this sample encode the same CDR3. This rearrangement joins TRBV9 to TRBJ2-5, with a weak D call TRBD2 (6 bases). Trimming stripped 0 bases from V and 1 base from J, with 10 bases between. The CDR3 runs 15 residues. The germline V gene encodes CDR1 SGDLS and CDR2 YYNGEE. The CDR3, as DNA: TGTGCCAGCAGCGTAGGCGGTAGCGGCCAAGAGACCCAGTACTTC. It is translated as CASSVGGSGQETQYF.

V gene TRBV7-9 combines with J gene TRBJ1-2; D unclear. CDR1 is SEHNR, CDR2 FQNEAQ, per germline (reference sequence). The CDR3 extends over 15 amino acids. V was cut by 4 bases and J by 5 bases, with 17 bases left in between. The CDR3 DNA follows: TGTGCCAGCAGCTACGGGGAGGGAGTTGGGTATGGCTACACCTTC. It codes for CASSYGEGVGYGYTF.

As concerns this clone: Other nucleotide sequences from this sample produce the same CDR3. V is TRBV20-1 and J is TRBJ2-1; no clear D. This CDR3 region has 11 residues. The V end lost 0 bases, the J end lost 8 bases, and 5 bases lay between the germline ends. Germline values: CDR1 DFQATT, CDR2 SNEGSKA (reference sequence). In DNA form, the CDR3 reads TGCAGTGCTAGAGATGGCGATGAGCAGTTCTTC. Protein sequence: CSARDGDEQFF.

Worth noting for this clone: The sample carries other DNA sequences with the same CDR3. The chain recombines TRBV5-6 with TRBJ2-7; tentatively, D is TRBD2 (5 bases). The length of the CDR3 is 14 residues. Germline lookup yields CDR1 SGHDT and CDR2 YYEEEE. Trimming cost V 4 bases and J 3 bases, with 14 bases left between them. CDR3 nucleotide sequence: TGTGCCAGCAGCCCTGGTTTGGGAGACTACGAGCAGTACTTC. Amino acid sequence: CASSPGLGDYEQYF.

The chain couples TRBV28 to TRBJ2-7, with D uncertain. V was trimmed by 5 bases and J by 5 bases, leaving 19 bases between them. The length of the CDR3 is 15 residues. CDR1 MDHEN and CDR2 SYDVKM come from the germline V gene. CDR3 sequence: CASSLKTKGSDEQYF. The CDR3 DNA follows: TGTGCCAGCAGTCTTAAGACAAAGGGTTCCGACGAGCAGTACTTC.

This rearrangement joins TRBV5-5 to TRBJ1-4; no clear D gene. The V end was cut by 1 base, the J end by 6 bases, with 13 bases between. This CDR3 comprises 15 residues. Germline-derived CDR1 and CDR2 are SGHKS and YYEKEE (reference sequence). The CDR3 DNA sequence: TGTGCCAGCAGCTTGTCTGTGGGGTTGGATGAAAAACTGTTTTTT. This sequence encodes CASSLSVGLDEKLFF.

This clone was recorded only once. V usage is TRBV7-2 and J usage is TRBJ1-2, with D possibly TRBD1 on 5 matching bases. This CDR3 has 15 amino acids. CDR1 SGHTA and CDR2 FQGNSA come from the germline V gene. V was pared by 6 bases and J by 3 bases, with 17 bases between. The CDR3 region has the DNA TGTGCCAGCAGTTCTTCCTCCGGGACGGACTATGGCTACACCTTC. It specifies CASSSSSGTDYGYTF.

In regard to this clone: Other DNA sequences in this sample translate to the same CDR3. CDR3 sequence: CASSLVGDEKLFF. The CDR3, as DNA: TGTGCCAGCAGCCTAGTAGGCGATGAAAAACTGTTTTTT. V usage is TRBV7-9 and J usage is TRBJ1-4; unclear D gene. The V gene's germline CDR1 is SEHNR and CDR2 FQNEAQ (reference sequence). The germline V and J ends were trimmed by 5 bases and 6 bases, with 10 bases remaining between them. The CDR3 is 13 residues long. The variable domain in full, with the rest retrieved from reference TRBV7-9 and TRBJ1-4, is DTGVSQNPRHKITKRGQNVTFRCDPISEHNRLYWYRQTLGQGPEFLTYFQNEAQLEKSRLLSDRFSAERPKGSFSTLEIQRTEQGDSAMYLCASSLVGDEKLFFGSGTQLSVL.

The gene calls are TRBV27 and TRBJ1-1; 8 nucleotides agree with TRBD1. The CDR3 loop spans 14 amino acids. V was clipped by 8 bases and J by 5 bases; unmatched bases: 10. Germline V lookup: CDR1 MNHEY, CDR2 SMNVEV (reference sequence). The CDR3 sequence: CASQGAPRVTEAFF. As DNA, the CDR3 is TGTGCCAGCCAGGGGGCCCCCCGGGTGACTGAAGCTTTCTTT.

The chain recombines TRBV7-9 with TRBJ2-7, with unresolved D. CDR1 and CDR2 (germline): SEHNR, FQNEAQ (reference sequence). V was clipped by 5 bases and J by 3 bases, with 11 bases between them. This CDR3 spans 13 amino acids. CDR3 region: CASSPRSYYEQYF. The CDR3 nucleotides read TGTGCCAGCAGCCCTCGGTCCTACTACGAGCAGTACTTC.

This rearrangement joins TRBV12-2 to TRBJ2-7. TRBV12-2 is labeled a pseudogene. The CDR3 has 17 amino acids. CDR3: CASRLVVWGANLNEQYF. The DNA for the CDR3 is TGTGCAAGTCGCTTAGTTGTTTGGGGGGCCAACCTCAACGAGCAGTACTTC.

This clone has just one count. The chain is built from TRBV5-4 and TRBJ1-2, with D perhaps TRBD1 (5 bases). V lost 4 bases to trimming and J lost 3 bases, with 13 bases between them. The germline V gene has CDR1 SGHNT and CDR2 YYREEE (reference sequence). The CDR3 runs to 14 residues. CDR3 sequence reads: CASSHGTGDYGYTF. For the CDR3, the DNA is TGTGCCAGCAGCCACGGGACCGGAGACTATGGCTACACCTTC.